This paragraph covers one T cell receptor (beta chain) sequence. Its specificity is unknown. The data were obtained in a study of OX40 agonist ivuxolimab in advanced cancers. For the study at large: Three patients got partial responses; one had hepatocellular carcinoma and two had cutaneous melanoma. Points from the study as a whole: What antigens the expanded peripheral T cells recognized was never established.

Baseline was the first blood sampling point, followed by cycle 4 day 1 and cycle 7 day 1. Using immunoSEQ multiplex PCR, the repertoire was profiled, and TCRdb retains in-frame clones only, with some absent. Of more than 50,000 clones in the sample, roughly 80% were seen once. V lost 4 bases to trimming and J lost 1 base, with 3 bases between them. CDR1 MNHEY and CDR2 SMNVEV come from the germline V gene (reference sequence). The CDR3 spans 12 residues. J is TRBJ2-3 and V is TRBV27, with unresolved D. This sequence was found in an adult with an advanced solid tumor such as melanoma, head and neck, liver or kidney cancer. The sequenced sample was CD4+ or CD8+ T cells sorted from blood, obtained in a trial of the OX40 agonist ivuxolimab. The CDR3 coding sequence is TGTGCCAGCAGTTCCGGCACAGATACGCAGTATTTT. This encodes CASSSGTDTQYF.